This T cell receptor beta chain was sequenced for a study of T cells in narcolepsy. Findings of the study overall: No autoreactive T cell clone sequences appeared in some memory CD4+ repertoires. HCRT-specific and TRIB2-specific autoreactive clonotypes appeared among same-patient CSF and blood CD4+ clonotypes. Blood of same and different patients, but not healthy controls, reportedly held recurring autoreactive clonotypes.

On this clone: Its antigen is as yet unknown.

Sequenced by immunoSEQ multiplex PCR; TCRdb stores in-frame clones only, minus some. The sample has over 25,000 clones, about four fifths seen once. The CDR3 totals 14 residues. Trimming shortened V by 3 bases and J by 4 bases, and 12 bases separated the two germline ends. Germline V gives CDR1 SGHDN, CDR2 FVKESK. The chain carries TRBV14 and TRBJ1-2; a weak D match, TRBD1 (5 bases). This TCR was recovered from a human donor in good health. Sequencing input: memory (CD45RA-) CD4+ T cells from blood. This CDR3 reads CASSQEGFTYGYTF. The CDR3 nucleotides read TGTGCCAGCAGCCAGGAGGGGTTTACCTATGGCTACACCTTC.